A selection of T cell receptor beta chains follows, all from one sample in a study of cytomegalovirus exposure and HLA in healthy donors. Method: immunoSEQ multiplex PCR; TCRdb's copy keeps in-frame clones and lacks some. The table includes some 160,000 clones, under 90% detected once. Input material: PBMCs. These TCRs come from a boy younger than 10 in good health and CMV-seronegative. Both conserved end residues are part of each CDR3. A D gene is named only where the DNA matches it firmly. Size tells how often a clone was seen (once, few, many) or the class of an expanded clone, and some rows leave it out.

clone size,V gene,CDR3 length,D gene,J gene,CDR3 protein,CDR3 DNA
once,TRBV6-5,13,NA,TRBJ2-5,CASNGGGIATQYF,TGTGCCAGCAATGGGGGAGGAATTGCAACCCAGTACTTC
NA,TRBV5-7,14,NA,TRBJ2-7,CASSLGGAGNEQYF,TGTGCCAGCAGCTTGGGGGGCGCGGGGAACGAGCAGTACTTC
NA,TRBV29-1,18,TRBD1,TRBJ1-5,CSVEPGQGSPQLTQPQHF,TGCAGCGTTGAACCGGGACAGGGATCCCCACAACTCACTCAGCCCCAGCATTTT
NA,TRBV5-4,15,TRBD2,TRBJ2-7,CASRPGLAVSYEQYF,TGTGCCAGCAGACCGGGACTAGCGGTCTCCTACGAGCAGTACTTC
NA,TRBV21-1,23,NA,TRBJ2-1,CASSKALAFIGTGDYHFGNEQFF,TGTGCCAGCAGCAAAGCTTTAGCTTTCATTGGGACAGGGGATTACCACTTCGGGAATGAGCAGTTCTTC
few,TRBV6-5,15,TRBD1,TRBJ2-1,CASSSRGLTYNEQFF,TGTGCCAGCAGTTCCAGGGGGTTAACCTACAATGAGCAGTTCTTC
NA,TRBV4-3,15,NA,TRBJ2-1,CASSQDTTSRNEQFF,TGCGCCAGCAGCCAAGATACTACTAGTCGCAATGAGCAGTTCTTC
NA,TRBV25-1,13,NA,TRBJ2-5,CASQGPGQETQYF,TGTGCCAGCCAGGGCCCTGGCCAAGAGACCCAGTACTTC
NA,TRBV25-1,14,TRBD1,TRBJ2-5,CASSEYTGDETQYF,TGTGCCAGCAGTGAATATACAGGGGATGAGACCCAGTACTTC
NA,TRBV21-1,18,NA,TRBJ2-7,CASITIIIGLAGAYEQYF,TGTGCCAGCATTACAATTATTATAGGGCTAGCGGGAGCCTACGAGCAGTACTTC
NA,TRBV5-5,13,NA,TRBJ2-5,CASSRGEQETQYF,TGTGCCAGCAGCCGGGGTGAGCAAGAGACCCAGTACTTC
NA,TRBV5-4,14,TRBD2,TRBJ2-3,CASSSRLAGGEQYF,TGTGCCAGCAGCTCGAGGCTAGCGGGGGGGGAGCAGTATTTT
NA,TRBV9,14,NA,TRBJ1-1,CASSVDRRNTEAFF,TGTGCCAGCAGCGTAGATCGTCGGAACACTGAAGCTTTCTTT
few,TRBV28,14,TRBD1,TRBJ1-1,CASSLGTGNTEAFF,TGTGCCAGCAGTTTGGGGACAGGAAACACTGAAGCTTTCTTT
NA,TRBV5-1,15,NA,TRBJ1-1,CASSVGATLGTEAFF,TGCGCCAGCAGTGTGGGGGCCACCCTTGGGACTGAAGCTTTCTTT
NA,TRBV11-1,13,NA,TRBJ2-5,CASSFGAQETQYF,TGTGCCAGCAGCTTTGGGGCCCAAGAGACCCAGTACTTC
NA,TRBV5-1,16,TRBD1,TRBJ1-2,CASSLDPSGQGGGYTF,TGCGCCAGCAGCTTGGACCCGTCAGGCCAGGGGGGCGGCTACACCTTC
NA,TRBV25-1,11,NA,TRBJ1-4,CASSGVGRLFF,TGTGCCAGCAGTGGGGTCGGGAGGCTGTTTTTT
NA,TRBV7-9,14,NA,TRBJ1-2,CASSAAGAGYGYTF,TGTGCCAGCAGCGCAGCAGGGGCCGGGTATGGCTACACCTTC
NA,TRBV4-1,17,NA,TRBJ1-3,CASSQGRARSLGNTIYF,TGCGCCAGCAGCCAAGGGCGTGCGAGGTCTCTCGGAAACACCATATATTTT
NA,TRBV7-6,16,TRBD2,TRBJ2-7,CASSLVQAGGLYEQYF,TGTGCCAGCAGCTTAGTGCAAGCGGGAGGGCTGTACGAGCAGTACTTC
NA,TRBV5-5,15,NA,TRBJ1-1,CASSLGARGNTEAFF,TGTGCCAGCAGCTTGGGGGCGCGGGGGAACACTGAAGCTTTCTTT
NA,TRBV2,16,TRBD2,TRBJ2-2,CASSPLAGGRTGELFF,TGTGCCAGCAGTCCCCTAGCGGGGGGCAGGACCGGGGAGCTGTTTTTT
NA,TRBV14,17,TRBD1,TRBJ2-4,CASSPTDRAVAKNIQYF,TGTGCCAGCAGCCCGACGGACAGGGCCGTAGCCAAAAACATTCAGTACTTC
once,TRBV9,13,NA,TRBJ1-1,CASSGSNYNEAFF,TGTGCCAGCAGCGGGTCTAATTATAATGAAGCTTTCTTT
NA,TRBV6-5,11,NA,TRBJ2-7,CASKQLYEQYF,TGTGCCAGCAAACAGCTCTACGAGCAGTACTTC
NA,TRBV21-1,18,NA,TRBJ2-7,CASSKGGGASGQSYEQYF,TGTGCCAGCAGCAAAGGGGGCGGGGCTAGCGGGCAGTCCTACGAGCAGTACTTC
NA,TRBV5-1,11,NA,TRBJ2-5,CASSLQETQYF,TGCGCCAGCAGCCTGCAAGAGACCCAGTACTTC
NA,TRBV28,16,TRBD1,TRBJ1-4,CASSALRRQGTEKLFF,TGTGCCAGCAGTGCCCTGAGGAGACAGGGAACTGAAAAACTGTTTTTT
few,TRBV6-4,12,TRBD2,TRBJ2-4,CASEPTGGIQYF,TGTGCCAGCGAGCCGACGGGGGGCATTCAGTACTTC
NA,TRBV19,17,NA,TRBJ1-1,CASSIDRGSFSHTEAFF,TGTGCCAGTAGTATAGATCGAGGGAGCTTTTCACACACTGAAGCTTTCTTT
few,TRBV7-9,15,NA,TRBJ2-2,CASSPGGPDTGELFF,TGTGCCAGCAGTCCCGGGGGACCAGACACCGGGGAGCTGTTTTTT
NA,TRBV27,14,NA,TRBJ1-1,CASSPLPPNTEAFF,TGTGCCAGCAGTCCCCTCCCCCCGAACACTGAAGCTTTCTTT
NA,TRBV10-3,13,NA,TRBJ1-1,CAIGGGVGTEAFF,TGTGCCATCGGCGGGGGGGTGGGCACTGAAGCTTTCTTT
NA,TRBV28,15,NA,TRBJ2-7,CASSPSTGISYEQYF,TGTGCCAGCAGCCCTAGCACAGGGATCTCCTACGAGCAGTACTTC
NA,TRBV5-1,14,NA,TRBJ1-2,CASSQSTGRLRYTF,TGCGCCAGCAGCCAGAGCACAGGACGACTTCGCTACACCTTC
NA,TRBV11-3,13,TRBD1,TRBJ1-1,CASSLEWDSEAFF,TGTGCCAGCAGCTTAGAATGGGACAGTGAAGCTTTCTTT
NA,TRBV7-2,16,TRBD2,TRBJ2-1,CASSLQLAGAYNEQFF,TGTGCCAGCAGCCTACAGTTAGCGGGAGCCTACAATGAGCAGTTCTTC
once,TRBV11-2,16,TRBD2,TRBJ2-1,CASSPLAGGAYNEQFF,TGTGCCAGCAGCCCCCTAGCGGGGGGGGCTTACAATGAGCAGTTCTTC
NA,TRBV18,13,TRBD2,TRBJ2-7,CASKAGATYEQYF,TGTGCCAGCAAAGCGGGAGCGACCTACGAGCAGTACTTC
NA,TRBV19,17,TRBD2,TRBJ2-7,CASSPHDPQREPNEQYF,TGTGCCAGTAGTCCCCACGACCCTCAGCGGGAGCCCAACGAGCAGTACTTC
NA,TRBV18,17,TRBD1,TRBJ2-6,CASSPDRGMAGANVLTF,TGTGCCAGCTCACCGGACAGGGGAATGGCTGGGGCCAACGTCCTGACTTTC
NA,TRBV6-1,15,TRBD1,TRBJ2-1,CASSEAGTDYNEQFF,TGTGCCAGCAGTGAAGCGGGGACAGATTACAATGAGCAGTTCTTC
few,TRBV6-4,13,NA,TRBJ2-3,CASSERGTDTQYF,TGTGCCAGCAGTGAGCGGGGCACAGATACGCAGTATTTT
NA,TRBV7-6,15,NA,TRBJ1-1,CASSTPEGLNTEAFF,TGTGCCAGCAGCACACCGGAGGGGCTGAACACTGAAGCTTTCTTT
NA,TRBV10-3,18,TRBD2,TRBJ2-1,CATTGTSGGRFSYNEQFF,TGTGCCACCACCGGGACTAGCGGGGGCCGATTCTCCTACAATGAGCAGTTCTTC
NA,TRBV5-1,18,TRBD2,TRBJ2-3,CASSFRGVGAASTDTQYF,TGCGCCAGCAGCTTCCGGGGGGTCGGGGCAGCAAGCACAGATACGCAGTATTTT
few,TRBV6-4,14,TRBD1,TRBJ1-5,CASSAGTDNQPQHF,TGTGCCAGCAGCGCCGGGACAGATAATCAGCCCCAGCATTTT
NA,TRBV4-1,16,NA,TRBJ2-3,CASGQIGGLGTDTQYF,TGCGCCAGCGGCCAAATCGGCGGGTTGGGCACAGATACGCAGTATTTT
NA,TRBV19,15,NA,TRBJ2-5,CASSLQTGLQETQYF,TGTGCCAGTAGTCTGCAGACAGGACTGCAAGAGACCCAGTACTTC
NA,TRBV5-6,14,TRBD1,TRBJ2-7,CASSFRTGGYEQYF,TGTGCCAGCAGCTTCCGGACAGGGGGCTACGAGCAGTACTTC
NA,TRBV7-3,12,NA,TRBJ1-1,CASSLGSAEAFF,TGTGCCAGCAGCTTAGGGAGTGCTGAAGCTTTCTTT
few,TRBV5-4,15,TRBD2,TRBJ2-7,CASSVTSGAYYEQYF,TGTGCCAGCAGCGTGACTAGCGGGGCCTACTACGAGCAGTACTTC
NA,TRBV27,16,NA,TRBJ1-5,CASSSSKGARNQPQHF,NA
few,TRBV5-1,14,NA,TRBJ2-5,CASSYRSSGETQYF,TGCGCCAGCAGCTATCGTTCCTCGGGGGAGACCCAGTACTTC